A selection of T cell receptor beta chains follows, all from one sample in a study of T cells after yellow fever vaccination. One entry per CDR3 protein results from TCRdb running MiXCR on the 5' RACE reads. The sample has about 320,000 distinct CDR3 sequences, around 4.3% seen once. Sequenced here: PBMCs, sampled 15 days after the yellow fever booster vaccination. All receptors derive from a man younger than 35 who received the YFV17D yellow fever vaccine. Both conserved end residues are part of each CDR3. D genes are given only for firm matches. A clone size is listed for some rows: how often the clone was seen (once, few, many), or a class if it is expanded.

many TRBJ2-5 TRBV20-1 - TGCAGCCCCAGGGGCTTCCAAGAGACCCAGTACTTC CSPRGFQETQYF
few TRBJ2-2 TRBV5-1 - TGCGCCAGCAGCCCCGACATATCCAACGGGGAGCTGTTTTTT CASSPDISNGELFF
few TRBJ1-1 TRBV28 - TGTGCCAGCCGGGAAGGGTTGGCTAGTACTGAAGCTTTCTTT CASREGLASTEAFF
- TRBJ1-1 TRBV7-2 - TGTGCCAGCAGCCACTCTCCAGGACGGAGGAGGAACACTGAAGCTTTCTTT CASSHSPGRRRNTEAFF
many TRBJ2-4 TRBV6-5 - TGTGCCAGCAGTCTCGGGGGGGACAGAGCCAAAAACATTCAGTACTTC CASSLGGDRAKNIQYF
many TRBJ2-1 TRBV6-2/TRBV6-3 TRBD2 TGTGCCAGCAGGGAAGCGGGACCCCCCGAGGGCGATGAGCAGTTCTTC CASREAGPPEGDEQFF
few TRBJ2-7 TRBV5-1 TRBD1 TGCGCCAGCAGCTTGGGGGTTGGGACAGACTCCTACGAGCAGTACTTC CASSLGVGTDSYEQYF
- TRBJ2-7 TRBV7-8 TRBD1 TGTGCCAGCAGCATTCGGACAGGGAGCGACGAGCAGTACTTC CASSIRTGSDEQYF
few TRBJ1-6 TRBV7-8 - TGTGCCAGCAGCTTTTTGGTAGTCACTTCACCCCTCCACTTT CASSFLVVTSPLHF
many TRBJ2-5 TRBV7-2 - TGTGCCAGCAGCTTATCTGGGGCCACGGAGACCCAGTACTTC CASSLSGATETQYF
many TRBJ1-1 TRBV12-3/TRBV12-4 - TGTGCCAGCACTACGGGACGGGTCAACACTGAAGCTTTCTTT CASTTGRVNTEAFF
few TRBJ2-1 TRBV20-1 TRBD2 TGCAGTGCTAGGGGATCGGGGGGTTATGAGCAGTTCTTC CSARGSGGYEQFF
many TRBJ1-1 TRBV6-1 - TGTGCCAGCAGTGTACGGGGTGGGTACACTGAAGCTTTCTTT CASSVRGGYTEAFF
- TRBJ1-5 TRBV25-1 TRBD1 TGTGCCAGCAGTGACAGGGGGCCAAGCAATCAGCCCCAGCATTTT CASSDRGPSNQPQHF
- TRBJ2-3 TRBV3-1 - TGTGCCAGCCGTTTTTTTGATACGCAGTATTTT CASRFFDTQYF
many TRBJ2-3 TRBV27 - TGTGCCAGCAGTTTTGGTTATAGCACAGATACGCAGTATTTT CASSFGYSTDTQYF
- TRBJ1-2 TRBV5-1 - TGCGCCAGCAGCTTGGTGGCCCCGGGAAGGGAAGCTAACTATGGCTACACCTTC CASSLVAPGREANYGYTF
few TRBJ1-1 TRBV14 - TGTGCCAGCAGCCCCGAGGGGCAGGGGAGGTTCACTGAAGCTTTCTTT CASSPEGQGRFTEAFF
many TRBJ1-6 TRBV7-2 - TGTGCCAGCAGCCCTCTACATAATTCACCCCTCCACTTT CASSPLHNSPLHF
many TRBJ2-3 TRBV5-6 - TGTGCCAGCAGCTTTGCAGGGGTAGGCACAGATACGCAGTATTTT CASSFAGVGTDTQYF
few TRBJ2-1 TRBV7-3 - TGTGCCAGCAGCTTAGCACAGGGAGGCTACAATGAGCAGTTCTTC CASSLAQGGYNEQFF
- TRBJ2-3 TRBV5-1 - TGCGCCAGCAGCTTGGCCAATAACGGAGATACGCAGTATTTT CASSLANNGDTQYF
many TRBJ2-2 TRBV12-3/TRBV12-4 TRBD1 TGTGCCAGCAGTTCCAGCCCGGGACAGGGAGCGAACACCGGGGAGCTGTTTTTT CASSSSPGQGANTGELFF
- TRBJ2-5 TRBV5-1 - TGCGCCAGCAGTAAAGACAGTCTCGAGACCCAGTACTTC CASSKDSLETQYF
many TRBJ2-1 TRBV10-3 - TGTGCCATCAGTGAGCTGCTGACCGATTACAATGAGCAGTTCTTC CAISELLTDYNEQFF
many TRBJ2-1 TRBV25-1 - TGTGCCAGCAGCCCCCCCGCTGACGCTGAGCAGTTCTTC CASSPPADAEQFF
- TRBJ2-1 TRBV5-1 TRBD1 TGCGCCAGCAGCTTGGAGGGGGCCCCCGATGAGCAGTTCTTC CASSLEGAPDEQFF
few TRBJ2-2 TRBV12-3/TRBV12-4 - TGTGCCAGCAGTTTAGTAGTCGACACCGGGGAGCTGTTTTTT CASSLVVDTGELFF
few TRBJ2-4 TRBV5-4 - TGTGCCAGCAGCTTGGCGCAGGTAGACATTCAGTACTTC CASSLAQVDIQYF
few TRBJ1-5 TRBV5-8 TRBD1 TGTGCCAGCAGCCGGCGTCTTTGGACAGGGAGCAATCAGCCCCAGCATTTT CASSRRLWTGSNQPQHF
many TRBJ1-2 TRBV6-2/TRBV6-3 TRBD1 TGTGCCAGCAGTTACTCCCCCATCGACAGGGTTTCTGGCTACACCTTC CASSYSPIDRVSGYTF
- TRBJ2-1 TRBV12-5 - TGTGCTAGTTCCCCCGCGGAGAACGATGAGCAGTTCTTC CASSPAENDEQFF
few TRBJ2-7 TRBV6-2/TRBV6-3 - TGTGCCAGCAGCAGGACACCCAACTACGAGCAGTACTTC CASSRTPNYEQYF
many TRBJ1-2 TRBV6-5 TRBD1 TGTGCCAGCAGTTACTCCCGGACAGGGGTTAAAGGCTACACCTTC CASSYSRTGVKGYTF
- TRBJ2-3 TRBV4-2 - TGTGCCAGCAGCCACACCGATAGCACAGATACGCAGTATTTT CASSHTDSTDTQYF
many TRBJ2-3 TRBV4-2 TRBD2 TGTGCCAGCAGCCAAGAAAGGAGCGGGGCGAGCACAGATACGCAGTATTTT CASSQERSGASTDTQYF
- TRBJ2-7 TRBV6-5 - TGTGCCAGCAGTTACGCAGGGCGGGAGCAGTACTTC CASSYAGREQYF
few TRBJ2-7 TRBV7-2 - TGTGCCAGCAGCTTAGGGGGGGGCAGGATCTACGAGCAGTACTTC CASSLGGGRIYEQYF
- TRBJ2-1 TRBV9 TRBD1 TGTGCCAGCAGCCTTTCTGGGACAGGGTCCTACAATGAGCAGTTCTTC CASSLSGTGSYNEQFF
few TRBJ1-6 TRBV7-2 - TGTGCCAGCAGCCCCAGGGGAGGTTCCTATAATTCACCCCTCCACTTT CASSPRGGSYNSPLHF
few TRBJ1-6 TRBV20-1 - TGCAGTGCTGCCCTTGGGCGCGGCCCTAATTCACCCCTCCACTTT CSAALGRGPNSPLHF
many TRBJ2-1 TRBV7-6 TRBD2 TGTGCCAGCAGCCCGGGGCGCGGGGGGCGATTCAATGAGCAGTTCTTC CASSPGRGGRFNEQFF
few TRBJ2-3 TRBV12-3/TRBV12-4 - TGTGCCAGCAGGTCGGACAGACCAAGCACAGATACGCAGTATTTT CASRSDRPSTDTQYF
- TRBJ1-3 TRBV7-9 - TGTGCCAGCAGCCCCTCGGACTCCGGTTGGTGGGGAAACACCATATATTTT CASSPSDSGWWGNTIYF
few TRBJ2-1 TRBV7-9 - TGTGCCAGCAGCTTAGCCGCTGGGGGCATATACAATGAGCAGTTCTTC CASSLAAGGIYNEQFF
many TRBJ2-1 TRBV7-2 TRBD1 TGTGCCAGCAGTACTAACGCCCACCAACAGGGGTTCCAGTACAATGAGCAGTTCTTC CASSTNAHQQGFQYNEQFF
many TRBJ2-5 TRBV12-5 TRBD1 TGTGCTAGTGGTTGGCAGGGGGCGACAGAGACCCAGTACTTC CASGWQGATETQYF